What follows are 25 T cell receptor beta chains derived from one specimen sequenced in a study of cytomegalovirus exposure and HLA in healthy donors. PCR was performed using 60 Vbeta and 13 Jbeta primers. Generated by immunoSEQ multiplex PCR, the TCRdb table keeps only in-frame clones and is missing some. The table records around 200,000 clones, approximately 79% of them present only once. What was sequenced was PBMCs. These receptors were taken from a male donor in good health and CMV-seronegative.

The CDR3 nucleotides read TGTGCCAGCAGTCTAGCGGGAGGCCCCTACGAGCAGTACTTC. This encodes CASSLAGGPYEQYF. The chain is built from TRBV2 and TRBJ2-5, with 11 bases matching TRBD2. The assigned J gene may be wrong: the sequence end matches TRBJ2-7 better. The CDR3 has 14 amino acids. CDR1 is SNHLY and CDR2 is FYNNEI in the germline V gene.

This sequence joins TRBV7-2 and TRBJ2-7, with D tentatively TRBD2 (6 bases). V lost 5 bases and J 4 bases, leaving 9 bases between the germline ends. Looked up from germline, CDR1 is SGHTA and CDR2 is FQGNSA. The CDR3 sequence is 12 residues long. As DNA, the CDR3 is TGTGCCAGCAGCCGCGGGGTGTACGAGCAGTACTTC. It specifies CASSRGVYEQYF.

The CDR3 sequence is CASSQGLYNEQFF. The CDR3 DNA is TGTGCCAGCAGTCAAGGACTGTACAATGAGCAGTTCTTC. The chain is built from TRBV2 and TRBJ2-1, with D tentatively TRBD2 (5 bases). V was cut by 5 bases and J by 4 bases, with 9 bases left in between. CDR1 is SNHLY, CDR2 FYNNEI, per germline. The CDR3 spans 13 residues.

This clone occurred a few times. V usage is TRBV4-3 and J usage is TRBJ2-7; D is possibly TRBD1 (5 bases). The germline CDR1 and CDR2 sequences are LGHNA and YSLEER. V was shortened by 0 bases and J by 0 bases, with 12 bases between the two germline ends. The CDR3 covers 16 residues. The CDR3 DNA is TGCGCCAGCAGCCAAGATATACAGGCGTCCTCCTACGAGCAGTACTTC. Translation: CASSQDIQASSYEQYF.

Only one count was recorded for this clone. The chain recombines TRBV29-1 with TRBJ2-5; a possible D gene is TRBD2 (6 bases). This CDR3 spans 15 amino acids. From germline, CDR1 is SQVTM and CDR2 ANQGSEA. Trimming left V 5 bases short and J 7 bases short, with 23 bases between. As DNA, the CDR3 is TGCAGCGTTACCTCAGCGGGTAGCCCCCTGGGGACCCAGTACTTC. This codes for CSVTSAGSPLGTQYF.

The chain carries TRBV19 and TRBJ1-6, with a weak D call TRBD1 (5 bases). CDR3 length: 15 amino acids. V dropped 7 bases and J dropped 7 bases, with 17 bases sitting between them. Germline V gene lookup returns CDR1 LNHDA and CDR2 SQIVND (reference sequence). The CDR3 nucleotides read TGTGCCAGTACCCTCGGAGGGGCACGGAATTCACCCCTCCACTTT. It translates to CASTLGGARNSPLHF.

This clone has only one observation. The chain carries TRBV7-9 and TRBJ1-2; D not certain. CDR1 is SEHNR and CDR2 is FQNEAQ in the germline V gene (reference sequence). This CDR3 contains 12 residues. V dropped 1 base and J dropped 6 bases, with 6 bases sitting between them. The CDR3 region has the DNA TGTGCCAGCAGCTTAGGGTCGGATGGCTACACCTTC. It encodes CASSLGSDGYTF.

The chain joins TRBV15 to TRBJ1-1, with a tentative D call TRBD1 (5 bases). From germline, CDR1 is LNHNV and CDR2 YYDKDF (reference sequence). V lost 5 bases and J lost 1, with 11 bases in between. This CDR3 spans 14 amino acids. CDR3 nucleotides: TGTGCCACCAGCGAAGACAGACAGAACACTGAAGCTTTCTTT. It yields the protein CATSEDRQNTEAFF.

In this sample, this clone turned up a few times. This rearrangement joins TRBV7-9 to TRBJ1-5; D possibly corresponds to TRBD1 (5 bases). The ends were cut back, 1 base at V and 1 base at J, with 11 bases in the middle. From germline, CDR1 is SEHNR and CDR2 FQNEAQ (reference sequence). The CDR3 totals 16 residues. CDR3 loop: CASSLGGGRSNQPQHF. CDR3 sequence (DNA): TGTGCCAGCAGCTTAGGCGGGGGTAGGAGCAATCAGCCCCAGCATTTT.

The chain combines TRBV6-6 with TRBJ1-2; no reliable D call. CDR1 is MNHNY and CDR2 is SVGAGI in the germline V gene (reference sequence). This CDR3 has 12 amino acids. Trimming stripped 7 bases from V and 3 bases from J, with 9 bases between. CDR3 residues: CASNNQDYGYTF. The CDR3 DNA reads as TGTGCCAGCAACAACCAGGACTATGGCTACACCTTC.

The J gene is TRBJ2-7, the V gene TRBV11-3; 10 bases match TRBD1. The CDR3 consists of 15 residues. Germline-derived CDR1 and CDR2 are SGHNT and YENEEA. Trimming removed 4 bases from V and 1 base from J; junction bases left unmatched: 4. DNA for the CDR3: TGTGCCAGCAGCTCAAGGACAGGGGGATCCTACGAGCAGTACTTC. Translated: CASSSRTGGSYEQYF.

This clone was detected only once. V usage is TRBV19 and J usage is TRBJ1-2; 11 positions agree with TRBD1. Germline-derived CDR1 and CDR2 are LNHDA and SQIVND (reference sequence). This CDR3 is 13 amino acids long. J gave up 7 bases and V 5 bases, and 3 bases lay outside the gene matches. The CDR3 reads CASSGQGASGYTF. Here the CDR3 DNA reads TGTGCCAGTAGTGGACAGGGGGCGAGTGGCTACACCTTC.

A word on this clone: The sample has other DNA sequences that encode this CDR3 too. The J gene is TRBJ2-5, the V gene TRBV6-5; 9 nucleotides match TRBD1. V was clipped by 6 bases and J by 6 bases; unmatched bases: 11. Germline CDR1 reads MNHEY; CDR2 reads SVGAGI. CDR3 length: 15 amino acids. The chain's CDR3 is CASSPGQGYEKTQYF. The CDR3 DNA sequence: TGTGCCAGCAGCCCCGGACAGGGGTACGAGAAGACCCAGTACTTC.

This chain uses TRBV7-2 with TRBJ1-3; 12 bases line up with TRBD1. The CDR3 contains 15 residues. V was pared by 5 bases and J by 9 bases, with 8 bases of the junction left unmatched. The germline V gene has CDR1 SGHTA and CDR2 FQGNSA. CDR3 DNA sequence: TGTGCCAGCAGCCCTCCCGGGACAGGGGGCGGCACCATATATTTT. Amino acid sequence: CASSPPGTGGGTIYF.

This clone was detected a few times. The rearrangement uses TRBV5-1 and TRBJ2-2; TRBD2 aligns across 7 bases. This CDR3 comprises 16 residues. The trim removed 0 bases at V and 7 bases at J, leaving 9 bases unmatched. Germline V lookup: CDR1 SGHRS, CDR2 YFSETQ. This CDR3 is CASSLEGSGKVGELFF. DNA for the CDR3: TGCGCCAGCAGCTTGGAGGGAAGCGGGAAGGTCGGGGAGCTGTTTTTT.

As to this clone: At the DNA level, this CDR3 is encoded by other sequences in the same sample as well. The rearrangement links TRBV9 to TRBJ2-5, with TRBD2 as a possible D gene (6 bases). The CDR3 is 13 residues long. V shed 2 bases and J shed 5 bases, with 10 bases lying between them. CDR1 SGDLS and CDR2 YYNGEE come from the germline V gene. The CDR3 DNA is TGTGCCAGCAGCGTCGTCGGGAGTGAGACCCAGTACTTC. As protein: CASSVVGSETQYF.

The rearrangement uses TRBV6-1 and TRBJ2-5; 8 bases are shared with TRBD2. Germline-derived CDR1 and CDR2 are MNHNS and SASEGT. V trimming: 2 bases; J trimming: 1 base; junction bases outside the gene matches: 3. The CDR3 loop spans 15 amino acids. CDR3 residues: CASSESGGSQETQYF. CDR3 coding DNA: TGTGCCAGCAGTGAAAGCGGGGGATCCCAAGAGACCCAGTACTTC.

The rearrangement uses TRBV7-2 and TRBJ1-1; 7 bases match TRBD1. Germline loops: CDR1 SGHTA, CDR2 FQGNSA. This CDR3 has 12 residues. The trim removed 5 bases at V and 11 bases at J, leaving 8 bases unmatched. Here the CDR3 DNA reads TGTGCCAGCAGCCCCTCGGGACAGCGGGCTTTCTTT. Its translation is CASSPSGQRAFF.

This chain links TRBV5-6 with TRBJ2-1; 7 bases map to TRBD1. Germline V gene lookup returns CDR1 SGHDT and CDR2 YYEEEE. The CDR3 runs 14 residues. The J segment lost 9 bases and the V segment lost 5 bases, leaving 11 bases of the junction unmatched. CDR3 sequence: CASRMGRGMGEQFF. The CDR3 coding sequence is TGTGCCAGCAGGATGGGCAGGGGGATGGGTGAGCAGTTCTTC. Full variable domain (outside the CDR3, taken from reference TRBV5-6 and TRBJ2-1): DAGVTQSPTHLIKTRGQQVTLRCSPKSGHDTVSWYQQALGQGPQFIFQYYEEEERQRGNFPDRFSGHQFPNYSSELNVNALLLGDSALYLCASRMGRGMGEQFFGPGTRLTVL.

The chain combines TRBV4-3 with TRBJ1-4; a weak D match, TRBD1 (5 bases). Between the trimmed V and J ends, which lost 0 bases and 7 bases, there was a span of 15 bases. The CDR3 extends over 16 amino acids. The germline CDR1 and CDR2 sequences are LGHNA and YSLEER. This chain's CDR3 is CASSQDFRQGGEKLFF. As DNA, the CDR3 is TGCGCCAGCAGCCAAGACTTCAGGCAGGGAGGTGAAAAACTGTTTTTT.

For the CDR3, the DNA is TGTGCCACCAGCCGCGACCCTTACATGGCAGCTAGCTCCTACGAGCAGTACTTC. Translating gives CATSRDPYMAASSYEQYF. The chain has TRBV15 and TRBJ2-7, with unresolved D. The germline CDR1 and CDR2 sequences are LNHNV and YYDKDF (reference sequence). The CDR3 is made up of 18 amino acids. The V end lost 5 bases, the J end lost 0 bases, and 23 bases lay between the germline ends.

Written as DNA, the CDR3 is TGTGCCAGCAGCTTAGGCGGACAAAGTAACTATGGCTACACCTTC. The encoded protein is CASSLGGQSNYGYTF. The chain carries TRBV13 and TRBJ1-2; possibly TRBD1 for D (5 bases). The CDR3 consists of 15 residues. Looked up from germline, CDR1 is PRHDT and CDR2 is FYEKMQ (reference sequence). Trimming cost V 0 bases and J 1 base, with 9 bases left between them. The whole variable domain, filled in from reference TRBV13 and TRBJ1-2, reads AAGVIQSPRHLIKEKRETATLKCYPIPRHDTVYWYQQGPGQDPQFLISFYEKMQSDKGSIPDRFSAQQFSDYHSELNMSSLELGDSALYFCASSLGGQSNYGYTFGSGTRLTVV.

V is TRBV19 and J is TRBJ2-1, with D perhaps matching TRBD2 (6 bases). This CDR3 has 16 residues. The V end lost 6 bases, the J end lost 2 bases, and 17 bases lay between the germline ends. Germline V gene sequence: CDR1 LNHDA, CDR2 SQIVND (reference sequence). CDR3 sequence: CASSSGLTVTYNEQFF. Here the CDR3 DNA reads TGTGCCAGTAGCTCGGGACTCACAGTCACCTACAATGAGCAGTTCTTC.

The gene calls are TRBV5-4 and TRBJ1-1; 11 bases are a match to TRBD1. The CDR3 is 16 residues long. Losses at the gene ends were 4 bases for V and 6 bases for J; bases not matched to a gene: 11. Germline assignment: CDR1 SGHNT and CDR2 YYREEE (reference sequence). The CDR3 sequence: CASSVLTRDRGAEAFF. The CDR3 DNA sequence: TGTGCCAGCAGCGTGTTGACCCGGGACAGGGGGGCTGAAGCTTTCTTT.

This chain joins TRBV7-9 and TRBJ1-1; 8 nucleotides agree with TRBD1. V shed 5 bases and J 5 bases; nucleotides not matched to a gene: 19. Germline CDR1 SEHNR, CDR2 FQNEAQ (reference sequence). There are 18 residues in the CDR3. The CDR3 DNA reads TGTGCCAGCAGCGGCGTGCGGACAGGGCTTAGCAGGGGGACTGAAGCTTTCTTT. Protein: CASSGVRTGLSRGTEAFF.